The entry below describes one T cell receptor (beta chain). The sample belongs to a study of blood T cell repertoires in COVID-19. Study context: Sources were T cells, B-cell-depleted T cells, or PBMCs; the material itself was cDNA or gDNA.

Germline V gives CDR1 SGHKS, CDR2 YYEKEE (reference sequence). This CDR3 has 12 amino acids. The V end lost 4 bases, the J end lost 4 bases, and 8 bases lay between the germline ends. Per the authors' pipeline: How many nucleated cells were present was estimated from reference gene primer amplification. TCRdb keeps only in-frame clones here, not all; method: immunoSEQ multiplex PCR. The V and J calls and clone size were taken over from that table, and D and trimming were inferred from the DNA. Among 150,000 to 200,000 clones listed, roughly 90% were seen once. V usage is TRBV5-5 and J usage is TRBJ1-1; D not resolved. Material: PBMCs or T cells enriched from blood (not recorded which). This receptor was taken from a woman younger than 35 who had recovered from COVID-19. CDR3: CASSIRGTEAFF. Here the CDR3 DNA reads TGTGCCAGCAGCATAAGAGGCACTGAAGCTTTCTTT.